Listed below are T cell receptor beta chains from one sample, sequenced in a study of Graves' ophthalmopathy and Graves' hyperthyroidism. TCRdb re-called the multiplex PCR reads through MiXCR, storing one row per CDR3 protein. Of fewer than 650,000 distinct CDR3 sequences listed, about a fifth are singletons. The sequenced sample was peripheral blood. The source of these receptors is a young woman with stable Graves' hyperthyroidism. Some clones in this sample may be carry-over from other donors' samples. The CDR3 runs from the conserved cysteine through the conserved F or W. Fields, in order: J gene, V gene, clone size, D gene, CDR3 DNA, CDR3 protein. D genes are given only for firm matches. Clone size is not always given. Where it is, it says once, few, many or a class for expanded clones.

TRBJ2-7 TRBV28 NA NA TGTGCCAGCAGTTTCAGGGGGGGGAACTACGAGCAGTACTTC CASSFRGGNYEQYF
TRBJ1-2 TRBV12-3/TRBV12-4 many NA TGTGCCAGCACCACGGCGGGGGGGATCTATGGCTACACCTTC CASTTAGGIYGYTF
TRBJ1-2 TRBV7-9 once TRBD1 TGTGCCAGCAGCTGGGACAGGGCTTATGGCTACACCTTC CASSWDRAYGYTF
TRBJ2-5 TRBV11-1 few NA TGTGCCAGCAGCCCCCGGGGTAGGGGCTTGTACCAAGAGACCCAGTACTTC CASSPRGRGLYQETQYF
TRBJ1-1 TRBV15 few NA TGTGCCACAACCGATATGAACACTGAAGCTTTCTTT CATTDMNTEAFF
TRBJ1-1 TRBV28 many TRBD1 TGTGCCAGCAGTTTATCACGACAGGGGGCTACTGAAGCTTTCTTT CASSLSRQGATEAFF
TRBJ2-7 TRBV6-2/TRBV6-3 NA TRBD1 TGTGCCAGCAGCTTGGCCCGGACAGGGTCCTACGAGCAGTACTTC CASSLARTGSYEQYF
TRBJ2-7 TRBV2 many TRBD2 TGTGCCAGCACCACTAGCGGGAGCTCCTACGAGCAGTACTTC CASTTSGSSYEQYF
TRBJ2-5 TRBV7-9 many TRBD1 TGTGCCAGCAGCTTAGCGGGCCGGGACAGGGCGGGGACCCAGTACTTC CASSLAGRDRAGTQYF
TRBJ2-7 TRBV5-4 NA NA TGTGCCAGCAGCCCGGTGGGGGAGCGAACGGGCGAGCAGTACTTC CASSPVGERTGEQYF
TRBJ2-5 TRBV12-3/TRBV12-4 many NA TGTGCCAGCAACCCTGCCGGACAACAAGAGACCCAGTACTTC CASNPAGQQETQYF
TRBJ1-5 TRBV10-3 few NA TGTGCCACCGACACAGGGATCTCCAATCAGCCCCAGCATTTT CATDTGISNQPQHF
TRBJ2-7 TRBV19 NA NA TGTGCCAGTAGTATAGCCGCTTTCTCCTACGAGCAGTACTTC CASSIAAFSYEQYF
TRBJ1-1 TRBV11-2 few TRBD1 TGTGCCAGCAGCCCGAGACAGGGGCTACCGAAGAAAGCTTTCTTT CASSPRQGLPKKAFF
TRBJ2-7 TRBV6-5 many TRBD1 TGTGCCAGCAGTTTCCCGGGACAGACAATCTACGAGCAGTACTTC CASSFPGQTIYEQYF
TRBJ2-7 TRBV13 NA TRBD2 TGTGCCAGCAGCTCTCTCGTGGCTAGCGGGATTGTCTACGAGCAGTACTTC CASSSLVASGIVYEQYF
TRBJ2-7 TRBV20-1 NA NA TGCAGCGCTAGAGATCTCCTGCGGAGTTCCTACGAGCAGTACTTC CSARDLLRSSYEQYF
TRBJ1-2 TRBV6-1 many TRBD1 TGTGCCAGCAGTGAAGCGGCAGGGGGCATAAAGGGCTACACCTTC CASSEAAGGIKGYTF
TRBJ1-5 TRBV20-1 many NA TGCAGTGCAGGGGTATGGCAGGGTGTAGGCAATCAGCCCCAGCATTTT CSAGVWQGVGNQPQHF
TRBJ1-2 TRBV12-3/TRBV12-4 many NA TGTGCCAGCAGACTAACAGGGTCCTATGGCTACACCTTC CASRLTGSYGYTF
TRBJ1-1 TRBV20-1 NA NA TGCAGTGCTAGAGTCTTGCTACGGGTGAACACTGAAGCTTTCTTT CSARVLLRVNTEAFF
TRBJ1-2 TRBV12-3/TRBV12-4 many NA TGTGCCAGCAGTTTCTACCTGACAGCACGATATGGCTATGGCTACACCTTC CASSFYLTARYGYGYTF
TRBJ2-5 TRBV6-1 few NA TGTGCCAGCAGCTCAATACAGGGACAAGAGACCCAGTACTTC CASSSIQGQETQYF
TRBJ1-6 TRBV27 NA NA TGTGCCAGCAGTTACAGGGCCAATTCACCCCTCCACTTT CASSYRANSPLHF
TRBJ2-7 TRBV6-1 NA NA TGTGCCAGCAGTGAAGGGGCAGGGGTCTACGAGCAGTACTTC CASSEGAGVYEQYF
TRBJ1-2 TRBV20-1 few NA TGCAGTGCTTTGACAGCTTATGGCTACACCTTC CSALTAYGYTF
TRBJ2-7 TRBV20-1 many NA TGCAGTGCTAGGCGGCTTCAGGGGACCTACGAGCAGTACTTC CSARRLQGTYEQYF
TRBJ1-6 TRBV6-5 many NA TGTGCCAGCAGTTACGGGGGACTTAATTCACCCCTCCACTTT CASSYGGLNSPLHF
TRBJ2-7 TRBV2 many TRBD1 TGTGCCAGCAGCCCCTCCCGGACAGGGGGAAAGCAGTACTTC CASSPSRTGGKQYF
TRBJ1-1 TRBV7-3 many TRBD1 TGTGCCAGCAGTCGGACAGGGAAGACTGAAGCTTTCTTT CASSRTGKTEAFF
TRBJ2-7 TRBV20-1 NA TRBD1 TGCAGTGCCACCTCTGGACAGGGATACGAGCAGTACTTC CSATSGQGYEQYF
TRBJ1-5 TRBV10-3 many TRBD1 TGTGCCATCAGTGAGTCCGGGACAGTTTCGGGACAGCCCCAGCATTTT CAISESGTVSGQPQHF
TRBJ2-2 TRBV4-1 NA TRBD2 TGCGCCAGCAGCCCGTTGGGGGAGGGTTCCGGGGAGCTGTTTTTT CASSPLGEGSGELFF
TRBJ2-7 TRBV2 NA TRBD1 TGTGCCAGCAGCCCCGACAGGGTTCTACCCTACGAGCAGTACTTC CASSPDRVLPYEQYF
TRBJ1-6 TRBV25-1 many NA TGTGCCAGCAGTGAATATGGGAGGACTCCAAATAATTCACCCCTCCACTTT CASSEYGRTPNNSPLHF
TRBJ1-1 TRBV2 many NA TGTGCCAGCACTCAGTGGGGACACAAGAACACTGAAGCTTTCTTT CASTQWGHKNTEAFF
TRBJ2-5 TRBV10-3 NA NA TGTGCCATCAACGACCGTCTTCAGGAGACCCAGTACTTC CAINDRLQETQYF
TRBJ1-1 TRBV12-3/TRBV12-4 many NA TGTGCCAGCAGAGACGACAGTAACATGAACACTGAAGCTTTCTTT CASRDDSNMNTEAFF
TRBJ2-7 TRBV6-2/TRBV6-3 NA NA TGTGCCAGCAGTTCCCGGAGGGAGGCGAACGAGCAGTACTTC CASSSRREANEQYF
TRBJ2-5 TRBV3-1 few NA TGTGCCAGCAGCCAAGGAAATTCCAACAGTCAAGAGACCCAGTACTTC CASSQGNSNSQETQYF
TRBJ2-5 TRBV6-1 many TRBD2 TGTGCCAGCAGTCCAAGCGGGGTGGGCCAAGAGACCCAGTACTTC CASSPSGVGQETQYF
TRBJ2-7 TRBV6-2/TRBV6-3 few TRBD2 TGTGCCAGCAGTTATGCTGATAGCGGGGTTGCCTTTAGACACGAGCAGTACTTC CASSYADSGVAFRHEQYF
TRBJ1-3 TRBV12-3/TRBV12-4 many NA TGTGCCAGCGGCCCGGCGGAGGCGAGCTCTGGAAACACCATATATTTT CASGPAEASSGNTIYF
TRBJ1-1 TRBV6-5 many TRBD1 TGTGCCAGCAAACCTTCGACAGGGTCAGCTTTCTTT CASKPSTGSAFF
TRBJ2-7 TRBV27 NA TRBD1 TGTGCCAGCAGTTTATTTCCAGGGGGCTACTACGAGCAGTACTTC CASSLFPGGYYEQYF
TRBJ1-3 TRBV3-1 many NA TGTGCCAGCAGCCAAGGGATAAACACCATATATTTT CASSQGINTIYF
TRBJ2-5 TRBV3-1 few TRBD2 TGTGCCACCGCGCCGGGACTAGCGGGGGTGGTCGAGACCCAGTACTTC CATAPGLAGVVETQYF
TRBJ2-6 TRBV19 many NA TGTGCCAGTAGTATGTCGGGCAATATGGGCAGGGTAAGGACTGGGGCCAACGTCCTGACTTTC CASSMSGNMGRVRTGANVLTF
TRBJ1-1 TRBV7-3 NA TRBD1 TGTGCCAGCAGCTCACTAGGGGGCGGCACTGAAGCTTTCTTT CASSSLGGGTEAFF
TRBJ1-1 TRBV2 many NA TGTGCCAGCAGTGTACAGCGGGACACTGAAGCTTTCTTT CASSVQRDTEAFF
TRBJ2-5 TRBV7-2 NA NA TGTGCCAGCAGCTTCCTAGCACCGCAAGAGACCCAGTACTTC CASSFLAPQETQYF
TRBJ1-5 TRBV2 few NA TGTGCCAGCAGCGATTCAGGGTTTTTCAATCAGCCCCAGCATTTT CASSDSGFFNQPQHF
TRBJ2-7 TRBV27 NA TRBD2 TGTGCCAGCAGTCCCGGACTAGCGGGAGCCTACGAGCAGTACTTC CASSPGLAGAYEQYF
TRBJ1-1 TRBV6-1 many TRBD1 TGTGCCAGCAGTGGACAGGGGGCAAAGGCTGAAGCTTTCTTT CASSGQGAKAEAFF